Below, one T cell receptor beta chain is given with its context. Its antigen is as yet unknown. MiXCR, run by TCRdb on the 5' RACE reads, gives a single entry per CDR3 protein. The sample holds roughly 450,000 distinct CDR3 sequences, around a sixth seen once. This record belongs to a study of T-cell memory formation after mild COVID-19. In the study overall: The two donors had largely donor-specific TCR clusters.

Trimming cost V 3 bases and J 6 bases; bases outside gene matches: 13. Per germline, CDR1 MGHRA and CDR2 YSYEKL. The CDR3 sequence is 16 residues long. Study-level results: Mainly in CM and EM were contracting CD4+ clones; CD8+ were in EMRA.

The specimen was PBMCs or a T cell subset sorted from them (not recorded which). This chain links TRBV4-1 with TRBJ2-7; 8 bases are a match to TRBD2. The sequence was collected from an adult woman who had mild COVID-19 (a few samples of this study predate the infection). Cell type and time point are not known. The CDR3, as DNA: TGCGCCAGCAGCCAGGGGATTGGACTAGCCCTCCTCGAGCAGTACTTC. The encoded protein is CASSQGIGLALLEQYF.